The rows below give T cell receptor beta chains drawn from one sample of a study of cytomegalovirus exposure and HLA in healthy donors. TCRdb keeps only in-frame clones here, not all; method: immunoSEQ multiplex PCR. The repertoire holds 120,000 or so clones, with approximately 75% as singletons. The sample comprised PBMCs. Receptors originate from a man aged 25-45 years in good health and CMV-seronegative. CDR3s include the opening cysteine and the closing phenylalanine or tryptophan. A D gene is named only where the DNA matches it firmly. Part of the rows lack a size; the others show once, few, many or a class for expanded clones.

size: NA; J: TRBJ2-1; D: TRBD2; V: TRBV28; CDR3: CASSSSLAGEAVEQFF; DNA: TGTGCCAGCAGTTCTTCCTTAGCGGGGGAAGCGGTTGAGCAGTTCTTC
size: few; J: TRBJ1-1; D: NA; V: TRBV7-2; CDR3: CASSSHRNTEAFF; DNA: TGTGCCAGCAGCAGTCACAGGAACACTGAAGCTTTCTTT
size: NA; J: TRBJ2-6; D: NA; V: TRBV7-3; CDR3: CASSLMGPGSGTNVLTF; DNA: TGTGCCAGCAGCTTAATGGGGCCCGGCTCTGGGACCAACGTCCTGACTTTC
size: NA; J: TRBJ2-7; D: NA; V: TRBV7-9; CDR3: CASSSRLLLGYEQYF; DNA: TGTGCCAGCAGCTCAAGGTTACTGCTAGGCTACGAGCAGTACTTC
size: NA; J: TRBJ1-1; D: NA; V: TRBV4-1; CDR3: CASSQSGGGTEAFF; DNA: TGCGCCAGCAGCCAATCTGGGGGAGGCACTGAAGCTTTCTTT
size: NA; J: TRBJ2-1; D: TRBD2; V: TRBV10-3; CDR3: CAIKEASGGTRNEQFF; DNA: TGTGCCATCAAGGAGGCTAGCGGGGGGACGAGAAATGAGCAGTTCTTC
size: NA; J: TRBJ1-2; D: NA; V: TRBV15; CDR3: CATSREEGGLGHYYGYTF; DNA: TGTGCCACCAGCAGAGAAGAAGGGGGTCTCGGGCACTACTATGGCTACACCTTC
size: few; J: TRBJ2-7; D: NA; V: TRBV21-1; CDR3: CASSKVGDTTYEQYF; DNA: TGTGCCAGCAGCAAAGTAGGTGACACGACCTACGAGCAGTACTTC
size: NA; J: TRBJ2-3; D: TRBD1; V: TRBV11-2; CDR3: CASSLDRDRRQYF; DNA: TGTGCCAGCAGCTTAGATCGGGACAGACGGCAGTATTTT
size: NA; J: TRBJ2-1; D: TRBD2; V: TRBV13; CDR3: CASSRRDYNHNEQFF; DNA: TGTGCCAGCAGCCGCCGGGACTATAATCACAATGAGCAGTTCTTC
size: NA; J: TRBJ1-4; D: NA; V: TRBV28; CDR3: CASSSYRSSTNEKLFF; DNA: TGTGCCAGCAGTTCGTACAGATCCTCAACTAATGAAAAACTGTTTTTT
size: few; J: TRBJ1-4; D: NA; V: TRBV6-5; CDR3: CASSYSRAINEKLFF; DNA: TGTGCCAGCAGTTACTCCAGGGCCATTAATGAAAAACTGTTTTTT
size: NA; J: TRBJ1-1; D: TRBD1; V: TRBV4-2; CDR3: CASSWGQVQNTEAFF; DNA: TGTGCCAGCAGCTGGGGACAGGTGCAGAACACTGAAGCTTTCTTT
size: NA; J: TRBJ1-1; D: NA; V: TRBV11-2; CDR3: CASSLVGGTEAFF; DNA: TGTGCCAGCAGCTTAGTCGGGGGCACTGAAGCTTTCTTT
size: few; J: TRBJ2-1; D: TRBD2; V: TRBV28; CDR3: CASRSNLDGGAVPDEQFF; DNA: TGTGCCAGCAGATCGAACCTGGACGGGGGGGCTGTTCCGGATGAGCAGTTCTTC
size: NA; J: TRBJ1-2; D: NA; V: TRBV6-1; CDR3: CASIEEEILFYVGVAGYTF; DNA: TGTGCCAGCATTGAAGAGGAAATATTATTTTACGTTGGCGTAGCTGGCTACACCTTC
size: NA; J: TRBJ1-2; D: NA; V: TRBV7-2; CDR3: CASSLAPVRGDYGYTF; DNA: TGTGCCAGCAGCTTAGCCCCGGTCAGGGGAGACTATGGCTACACCTTC
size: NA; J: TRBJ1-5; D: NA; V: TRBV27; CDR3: CATKDRNSNQPQHF; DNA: TGTGCCACCAAGGACAGAAATAGCAATCAGCCCCAGCATTTT
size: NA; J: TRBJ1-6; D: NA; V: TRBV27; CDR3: CASSFGGASSPLHF; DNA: TGTGCCAGCAGTTTTGGGGGCGCAAGTTCACCCCTCCACTTT
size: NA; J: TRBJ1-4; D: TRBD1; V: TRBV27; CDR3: CASGPGQFNEKLFF; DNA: TGTGCCAGCGGCCCGGGACAGTTTAATGAAAAACTGTTTTTT
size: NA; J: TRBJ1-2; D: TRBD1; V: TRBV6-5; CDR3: CASSLTGESSYGYTF; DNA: TGTGCCAGCAGTTTGACAGGGGAATCGTCCTATGGCTACACCTTC
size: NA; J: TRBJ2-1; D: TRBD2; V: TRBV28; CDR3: CASRASGGMNRGEQFF; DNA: TGTGCCAGCAGAGCTAGCGGGGGGATGAATCGTGGTGAGCAGTTCTTC
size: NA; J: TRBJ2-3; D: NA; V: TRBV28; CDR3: CASSITTDSDTQYF; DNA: TGTGCCAGCAGTATTACGACAGATTCAGATACGCAGTATTTT
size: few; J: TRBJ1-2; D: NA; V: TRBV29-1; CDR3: CSVTTGWGYGYTF; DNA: TGCAGCGTTACTACAGGGTGGGGGTATGGCTACACCTTC
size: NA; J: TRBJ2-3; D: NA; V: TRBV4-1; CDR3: CASSQAIAGAGTDTQYF; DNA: TGCGCCAGCAGCCAAGCCATCGCAGGGGCGGGCACAGATACGCAGTATTTT
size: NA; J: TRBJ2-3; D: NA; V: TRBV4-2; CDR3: CASSPMTGSTDTQYF; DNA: TGTGCCAGCAGCCCAATGACGGGGAGCACAGATACGCAGTATTTT
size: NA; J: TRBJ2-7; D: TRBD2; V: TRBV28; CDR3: CASSTPGLAGEQYF; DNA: TGTGCCAGCAGTACCCCCGGACTAGCGGGCGAGCAGTACTTC
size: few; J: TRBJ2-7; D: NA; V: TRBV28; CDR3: CASSSFRYEQYF; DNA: TGTGCCAGCAGTTCCTTCCGCTACGAGCAGTACTTC
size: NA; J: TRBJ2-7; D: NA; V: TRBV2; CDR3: CASSEQGRLYEQYF; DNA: TGTGCCAGCAGTGAACAGGGCAGGCTATACGAGCAGTACTTC
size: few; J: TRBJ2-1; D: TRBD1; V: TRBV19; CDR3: CASSVSPGTGVWDEQFF; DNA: TGTGCCAGTAGTGTCAGCCCCGGGACAGGGGTTTGGGATGAGCAGTTCTTC
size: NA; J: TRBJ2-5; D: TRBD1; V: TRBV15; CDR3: CATSRGGTELETQYF; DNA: TGTGCCACCAGCAGAGGAGGGACAGAGTTGGAGACCCAGTACTTC
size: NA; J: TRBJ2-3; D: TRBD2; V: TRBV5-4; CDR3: CASSPELAGGRDTQYF; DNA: TGTGCCAGCAGCCCGGAACTAGCGGGGGGGCGGGATACGCAGTATTTT
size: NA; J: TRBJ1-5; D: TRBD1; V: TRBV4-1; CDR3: CASSLQTGNSNQPQHF; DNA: TGCGCCAGCAGCTTACAGACAGGGAATAGCAATCAGCCCCAGCATTTT
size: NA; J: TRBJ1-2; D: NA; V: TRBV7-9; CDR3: CASSLGRQVSNYGYTF; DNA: TGTGCCAGCAGCTTAGGAAGACAGGTATCTAACTATGGCTACACCTTC
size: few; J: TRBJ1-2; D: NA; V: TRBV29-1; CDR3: CSVEYGADSGYTF; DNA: TGCAGCGTTGAATATGGGGCAGACTCAGGCTACACCTTC
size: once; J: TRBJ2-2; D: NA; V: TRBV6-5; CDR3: CASSYTGNTGELFF; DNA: TGTGCCAGCAGTTACACAGGGAACACCGGGGAGCTGTTTTTT
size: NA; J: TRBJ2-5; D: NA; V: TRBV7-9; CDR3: CASSLFLQGETQYF; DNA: TGTGCCAGCAGCTTATTTCTACAGGGAGAGACCCAGTACTTC
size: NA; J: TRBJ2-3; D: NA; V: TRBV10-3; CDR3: CAISDYDMSTDTQYF; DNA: TGTGCCATCAGTGACTACGACATGAGCACAGATACGCAGTATTTT
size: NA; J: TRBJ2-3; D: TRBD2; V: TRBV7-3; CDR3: CASSTIAGATGGTQYF; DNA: TGTGCCAGCAGCACAATAGCGGGGGCAACCGGGGGTACGCAGTATTTT
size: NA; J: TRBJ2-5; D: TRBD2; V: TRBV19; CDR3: CASSIEGRDATQYF; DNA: TGTGCCAGTAGTATAGAGGGGAGGGACGCGACCCAGTACTTC
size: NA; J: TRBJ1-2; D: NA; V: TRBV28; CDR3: CASSSSHRSAGGYTF; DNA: TGTGCCAGCAGTTCCTCACACCGGTCCGCCGGGGGCTACACCTTC
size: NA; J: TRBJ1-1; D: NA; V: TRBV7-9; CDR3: CASSPPSQRLNTEAFF; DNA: TGTGCCAGCAGCCCCCCATCGCAGCGCCTGAACACTGAAGCTTTCTTT
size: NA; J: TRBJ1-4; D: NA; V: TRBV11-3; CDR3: CASSFDSARVWEKLFF; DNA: TGTGCCAGCAGCTTCGACAGCGCCCGGGTTTGGGAAAAACTGTTTTTT
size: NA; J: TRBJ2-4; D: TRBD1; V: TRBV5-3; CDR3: CASGPGGAKNIQYF; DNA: TGTGCCAGCGGACCAGGGGGAGCCAAAAACATTCAGTACTTC
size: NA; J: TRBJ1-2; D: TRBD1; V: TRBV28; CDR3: CASSTTGDGYTF; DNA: TGTGCCAGCAGTACCACAGGGGATGGCTACACCTTC
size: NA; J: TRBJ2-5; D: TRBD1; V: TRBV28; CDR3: CASSLVLLDNRDSQETQYF; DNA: TGTGCCAGCAGTTTAGTATTACTAGATAATCGGGACAGTCAAGAGACCCAGTACTTC